What follows is one T cell receptor beta chain and its context. Its antigen is not yet known. The sample holds no much larger clone one base away, and base qualities are not on file. The approximately 39 donors, aged roughly 6 to 95 years, were systemically healthy Caucasian individuals from Russia. Ten milliliters of peripheral blood were drawn from each donor into EDTA-treated Vacutainer tubes. PBMCs were isolated by Ficoll-Paque density-gradient centrifugation, with at least 6.5 million obtained per sample. Trizol reagent was used to extract total RNA from PBMCs, with at least 5.5 micrograms per sample. For every donor, an aliquot of PBMCs went through flow cytometry to measure the percentages of naive CD45RAhigh/CD27high T cells. These data are taken from a study of blood T cells in healthy people across ages (dated by TCRdb to the mid-2010s). Broadly, across the study: In model experiments, roughly one uniquely barcoded TCR beta cDNA molecule per two T cells was captured by template switching. Using the same blood draw, the study looked at two additional independent replicas of 1 million unique cDNA reads for two donors, one aged 18 to 29 and the other aged 80 or older. Donors of different ages were randomly distributed across sequencing lanes to avoid experimental bias. The donors were divided into four age groups: young (average around 15 years), middle-aged (about 41), aged (roughly 66) and long-lived (more than 75). Using deep sequencing normalized with unique cDNA molecular identifiers, the study measured how TCR beta repertoire diversity changes with age. The study at large found these results: There was a strong correlation between observed TCR beta diversity and the percentage of naive T cells measured by flow cytometry. Compared with the aged group, the long-lived group had more naive CD4+ T cells, fewer expanded clones and increased TCR diversity, a pattern suggesting age selection. Because donor CMV infection status was unknown, age-related changes in expanded clonotypes were potentially confounded. Bulk unsorted PBMC profiling prevented conclusive comparison of naive and antigen-experienced compartments. Total diversity estimates from one million sequenced T cells were considered lower bounds and underestimates. Observed TCR beta diversity per million T cells fell roughly linearly with age, and a significant reduction was already apparent by age about 43.

The germline V gene (reference sequence) provides CDR1 DFQATT and CDR2 SNEGSKA. The CDR3 numbers 8 residues from cysteine through phenylalanine. Only CDR3 DNA is held: 24 bases, read in frame from base 1. The library was produced with 5' RACE. TCRdb shows the sequencer as Illumina HiSeq 2500. A second PCR of roughly 7 to 11 cycles was performed with a sample-barcoded 5' primer and a J-beta primer mix. Each TCR beta cDNA molecule received a unique molecular identifier from a template-switch 5' adaptor carrying 12 random nucleotides. Each sample yielded at least 2.5 million CDR3-containing paired-end reads. The Mint cDNA synthesis kit, primed by a TRBC-specific oligonucleotide, was used to synthesize first-strand cDNA from all RNA. Following uracil-DNA glycosylase treatment, all cDNA underwent a first 18-cycle PCR with the universal primers M1SS and BC2_uni_R. Under the source paper's analysis protocol: Normalization of each sample was performed by random selection of 1 million high-quality reads, each carrying a distinct molecular identifier. Instead of being binned into consensus sequences, reads with shared molecular identifiers were discarded. MiTCR, run with a Q25 quality threshold and the strictest error-elimination algorithm, handled CDR3 identification, clonotype clustering and error correction. A nonparametric unseen species model with Euler transformation was used to estimate lower-bound total TCR beta diversity. TCRdb applied fastp at Q25 and MiXCR to the public reads, then kept only in-frame beta chains. Each CDR3 protein appears once, grouped with its most common genes and DNA. TCRdb, rather than the study authors, made the V and J calls. The sample yields over 1,500,000 distinct CDR3 sequences; roughly 52% were counted once. Together, the top ten hold less than 2.5% of the sample.

The clonotype originates from a woman in her thirties or forties in good health. What was sequenced was blood. The sequence joins TRBV20-1 to TRBJ2-1; the D region possibly corresponds to TRBD1 (5 bases align). For the CDR3, the sequence is CRGPEQFF. The nucleotide sequence is given as TGCAGGGGGCCTGAGCAGTTCTTC.